These 20 T cell receptor beta chains were sequenced from one sample in a study of shared clonotypes between healthy human individuals. Data came from immunoSEQ multiplex PCR; TCRdb stores just in-frame clones and leaves some out. The sample lists about a million clones; approximately 80% were seen once. Material: memory CD4+ T cells sorted from blood. Noted subset: CD45RA-negative fraction. Every receptor here comes from a man between 18 and 29 years old in good health.

This rearrangement joins TRBV5-1 to TRBJ2-7, with D possibly matching TRBD1 (6 bases). The CDR3 is 15 amino acids. V was cut by 1 base and J by 0 bases, with 11 bases left in between. Germline assignment: CDR1 SGHRS and CDR2 YFSETQ. CDR3 DNA sequence: TGCGCCAGCAGCTTGAGGGGGAGTAGCTCCTACGAGCAGTACTTC. Its translation is CASSLRGSSSYEQYF.

The rearrangement joins TRBV6-7 to TRBJ2-7, with 12 positions matching TRBD1. TRBV6-7 is an ORF, with its function uncertain. Trimming at V came to 3 bases and at J to 4 bases, leaving 7 bases not matched to a gene. This CDR3 region has 16 residues. CDR3 loop: CASSYRGTGGAYEQYF. The CDR3 coding sequence is TGTGCCAGCAGTTATCGGGGGACAGGGGGCGCTTACGAGCAGTACTTC.

The chain couples TRBV11-1 to TRBJ1-1, with D unclear. V lost 5 bases to trimming and J lost 0 bases, with 10 bases between them. CDR3 length: 14 residues. CDR1 SGHAT and CDR2 FQDESV come from the germline V gene (reference sequence). CDR3 sequence reads: CASSPDGVNTEAFF. In DNA form, the CDR3 reads TGTGCCAGCAGCCCAGACGGGGTGAACACTGAAGCTTTCTTT.

This chain connects TRBV11-2 to TRBJ1-1; D uncertain. With 5 bases removed from V and 4 bases from J, the gap between germline ends came to 14 bases. The CDR3 sequence is 14 residues long. Germline loops: CDR1 SGHAT, CDR2 FQNNGV. DNA of the CDR3: TGTGCCAGCAGCACCTTCCGGGCAGTCACTGAAGCTTTCTTT. Protein product: CASSTFRAVTEAFF.

The V and J genes are TRBV7-2 and TRBJ1-1; D is uncertain. This CDR3 contains 13 residues. Trimming cost V 2 bases and J 4 bases, with 8 bases left between them. Germline values: CDR1 SGHTA, CDR2 FQGNSA. The CDR3 loop is CASSLRPFTEAFF. CDR3 nucleotides: TGTGCCAGCAGCTTAAGGCCATTCACTGAAGCTTTCTTT.

As concerns this clone: This specimen includes other DNA sequences encoding the same CDR3. The V and J genes are TRBV7-2 and TRBJ2-5; maybe TRBD1 (6 bases). From germline, CDR1 is SGHTA and CDR2 FQGNSA. The CDR3 covers 13 residues. Trimming removed 1 base at V and 5 bases at J, with 8 bases between. CDR3 loop: CASSLERGETQYF. The CDR3 bases are TGTGCCAGCAGCTTAGAAAGGGGGGAGACCCAGTACTTC.

This clone has a handful of counts. V usage is TRBV5-1 and J usage is TRBJ2-2, with D hard to call. Trimming removed 0 bases from V and 8 bases from J, with 11 bases in between. The CDR3 length is 14 residues. Germline-derived CDR1 and CDR2 are SGHRS and YFSETQ. This CDR3 is CASSLGPLGGELFF. CDR3 coding DNA: TGCGCCAGCAGCTTGGGGCCCCTTGGGGGGGAGCTGTTTTTT. Complete variable domain (other parts from reference TRBV5-1 and TRBJ2-2): KAGVTQTPRYLIKTRGQQVTLSCSPISGHRSVSWYQQTPGQGLQFLFEYFSETQRNKGNFPGRFSGRQFSNSRSEMNVSTLELGDSALYLCASSLGPLGGELFFGEGSRLTVL.

The chain couples TRBV9 to TRBJ2-5; TRBD2 agrees at 10 bases. J was trimmed by 0 bases and V by 4 bases; bases with no gene match: 3. The CDR3 runs 15 residues. The germline gives CDR1 SGDLS, CDR2 YYNGEE. CDR3 nucleotide sequence: TGTGCCAGCAGCCTTAGCGGGGGGTACCAAGAGACCCAGTACTTC. Amino acids: CASSLSGGYQETQYF. The whole variable domain, filled in from reference TRBV9 and TRBJ2-5, reads DSGVTQTPKHLITATGQRVTLRCSPRSGDLSVYWYQQSLDQGLQFLIQYYNGEERAKGNILERFSAQQFPDLHSELNLSSLELGDSALYFCASSLSGGYQETQYFGPGTRLLVL.

This clone occurred once. The chain links TRBV6-5 to TRBJ1-1; 9 bases line up with TRBD1. V trimming: 6 bases; J trimming: 5 bases; junction bases outside the gene matches: 7. The CDR3 contains 14 residues. Germline-derived CDR1 and CDR2 are MNHEY and SVGAGI. The CDR3 spells CASRPGTGRTEAFF. DNA for the CDR3: TGTGCCAGCAGGCCCGGGACAGGGAGGACTGAAGCTTTCTTT.

The table lists this clone with a count of one. The chain recombines TRBV14 with TRBJ1-2; D gene uncertain. This CDR3 spans 16 amino acids. Germline V gives CDR1 SGHDN, CDR2 FVKESK. The ends were cut back, 2 bases at V and 1 base at J, with 14 bases in the middle. The DNA for the CDR3 is TGTGCCAGCAGCCAAAGAGGAGGCCTATATAACTATGGCTACACCTTC. Translating gives CASSQRGGLYNYGYTF.

This chain connects TRBV7-9 to TRBJ2-4; no firm D call. The CDR3 totals 17 residues. V shed 3 bases and J shed 0 bases, with 15 bases lying between them. Germline V gene lookup returns CDR1 SEHNR and CDR2 FQNEAQ (reference sequence). This chain's CDR3 is CASSFIQKPIAKNIQYF. CDR3 nucleotides: TGTGCCAGCAGCTTCATCCAGAAGCCGATAGCCAAAAACATTCAGTACTTC.

The sample holds one count of this clone. The limits of the CDR3 on the DNA are not certain, so only TCRdb's listed CDR3 is given. The chain recombines TRBV19 with TRBJ2-5; the DNA was not compared with TRBD2, the D call given in the table. The CDR3 is 13 residues long, ends included. Per the germline V gene, CDR1 is LNHDA and CDR2 is SQIVND (reference sequence). CDR3: CASSMVAGGTKHF.

This chain joins TRBV5-4 and TRBJ2-5; the match to TRBD2 covers 13 bases. The CDR3 is 16 residues long. The trim removed 0 bases at V and 3 bases at J, leaving 2 bases unmatched. Germline V gene data show CDR1 as SGHNT and CDR2 as YYREEE (reference sequence). CDR3 coding DNA: TGTGCCAGCAGCTTGGCGGGACTAGCGGGGAAAGAGACCCAGTACTTC. Protein product: CASSLAGLAGKETQYF.

The chain recombines TRBV25-1 with TRBJ2-3; D perhaps matches TRBD2 (5 bases). The length of the CDR3 is 15 residues. Between the trimmed V and J ends, which lost 0 bases and 1 base, there was a span of 8 bases. The germline CDR1 and CDR2 sequences are MGHDK and SYGVNS. The CDR3 spells CASSEYGLRTDTQYF. DNA for the CDR3: TGTGCCAGCAGTGAATACGGACTCCGCACAGATACGCAGTATTTT.

The rearrangement uses TRBV6-5 and TRBJ2-7; TRBD2 agrees at 7 bases. V lost 6 bases, J lost 7 bases, and 15 bases stayed unmatched. Germline V gene lookup returns CDR1 MNHEY and CDR2 SVGAGI. CDR3 length: 15 residues. The CDR3 spells CASSSYFAGVREQYF. The CDR3 coding sequence is TGTGCCAGCAGCTCCTACTTTGCGGGAGTTAGGGAGCAGTACTTC.

The rearrangement uses TRBV7-6 and TRBJ2-7; D may be TRBD1 (6 bases). This CDR3 is built from 16 residues. CDR1 SGHVS and CDR2 FNYEAQ come from the germline V gene. With 5 bases removed from V and 3 bases from J, the gap between germline ends came to 20 bases. The CDR3 protein is CASSPETPGHLYEQYF. The CDR3 bases are TGTGCCAGCAGCCCAGAGACGCCGGGACACCTCTACGAGCAGTACTTC. The full variable domain, its missing parts supplied by reference TRBV7-6 and TRBJ2-7, is GAGVSQSPRYKVTKRGQDVALRCDPISGHVSLYWYRQALGQGPEFLTYFNYEAQQDKSGLPNDRFSAERPEGSISTLTIQRTEQRDSAMYRCASSPETPGHLYEQYFGPGTRLTVT.

This chain links TRBV20-1 with TRBJ2-1; D gene unclear. V lost 5 bases and J lost 10, with 12 bases in between. Germline CDR1 is DFQATT and CDR2 is SNEGSKA (reference sequence). The CDR3 has 11 amino acids. CDR3 DNA sequence: TGCAGTGCTCGCCTTTTGCGAGAGCAGTTCTTC. This encodes CSARLLREQFF.

The V call is TRBV28, the J call TRBJ1-2; unclear D gene. Per the germline V gene, CDR1 is MDHEN and CDR2 is SYDVKM. Trimming took 2 bases from V and 2 from J, leaving 9 bases between them. This CDR3 has 14 amino acids. Here the CDR3 reads CASSLGQKNYGYTF. DNA of the CDR3: TGTGCCAGCAGTTTAGGGCAGAAAAACTATGGCTACACCTTC.

This chain uses TRBV7-2 with TRBJ2-4; 10 positions match TRBD2. V dropped 2 bases and J dropped 4; count of bases not matched to a gene: 8. Germline V gives CDR1 SGHTA, CDR2 FQGNSA. This CDR3 has 17 residues. CDR3 nucleotides: TGTGCCAGCAGCTTAATGGGTCTAGCGGGAGAGAAAAACATTCAGTACTTC. Protein product: CASSLMGLAGEKNIQYF. Full variable domain (missing parts from reference TRBV7-2 and TRBJ2-4): GAGVSQSPSNKVTEKGKDVELRCDPISGHTALYWYRQSLGQGLEFLIYFQGNSAPDKSGLPSDRFSAERTGGSVSTLTIQRTQQEDSAVYLCASSLMGLAGEKNIQYFGAGTRLSVL.

This clone has only a few counts. The rearrangement joins TRBV5-6 to TRBJ1-4; 7 bases align to TRBD1. J lost 8 bases, V lost 7 bases, and 11 bases had no gene match. The CDR3 sequence is 14 residues long. Germline V lookup: CDR1 SGHDT, CDR2 YYEEEE. CDR3 residues: CASGFTGASEKLFF. In nucleotides, the CDR3 is TGTGCCAGCGGGTTCACAGGGGCGAGCGAAAAACTGTTTTTT.